The entry below describes one TCR beta chain. Antigen unknown. The source of the sample is a study of cytomegalovirus exposure and HLA in healthy donors. Study findings and constraints: Clonal expansion, a later analysis showed, was greater in HLA-associated TCR beta chains than in equally common others.

This PCR relied on a set of 60 Vbeta primers and 13 Jbeta primers. Clones were sequenced by immunoSEQ multiplex PCR, and TCRdb holds only the in-frame ones, with some missing. The repertoire table contains 130,000 or so clones. The specimen sequenced was PBMCs. The TCR comes from a man between 18 and 35 years old in good health and CMV-seronegative.

The chain's CDR3 is CASSWQGLAGQFF. CDR3 coding DNA: TGTGCCAGCAGCTGGCAAGGACTAGCCGGTCAGTTCTTC. The V and J genes are TRBV7-9 and TRBJ2-1; TRBD2 aligns across 8 bases. After removal of 4 bases from V and 13 bases from J, the junction contained 9 bases not matched to a gene. This CDR3 contains 13 residues. Germline V gene sequence: CDR1 SEHNR, CDR2 FQNEAQ (reference sequence).